Detailed here is one T cell receptor beta chain. Sequenced by immunoSEQ multiplex PCR; TCRdb stores in-frame clones only, minus some. In the table there are 200,000 to 250,000 clones, roughly nine tenths of which are singletons. This entry belongs to a study of blood T cell repertoires in COVID-19. The wider study: T cells, B-cell-depleted T cells, or PBMCs supplied cDNA or gDNA.

The CDR3 sequence is 11 residues long. Per the germline V gene, CDR1 is LNHDA and CDR2 is SQIVND (reference sequence). Unmatched junction bases numbered 5, after V lost 10 bases and J lost 8 bases. Material for sequencing was peripheral blood. This sequence joins TRBV19 and TRBJ1-2; 9 bases align to TRBD1. This clonotype was obtained from a woman aged 45-65 years with acute or convalescent COVID-19. CDR3 sequence: CATNRGQGYTF. DNA for the CDR3: TGTGCCACGAACAGGGGGCAAGGCTACACCTTC.